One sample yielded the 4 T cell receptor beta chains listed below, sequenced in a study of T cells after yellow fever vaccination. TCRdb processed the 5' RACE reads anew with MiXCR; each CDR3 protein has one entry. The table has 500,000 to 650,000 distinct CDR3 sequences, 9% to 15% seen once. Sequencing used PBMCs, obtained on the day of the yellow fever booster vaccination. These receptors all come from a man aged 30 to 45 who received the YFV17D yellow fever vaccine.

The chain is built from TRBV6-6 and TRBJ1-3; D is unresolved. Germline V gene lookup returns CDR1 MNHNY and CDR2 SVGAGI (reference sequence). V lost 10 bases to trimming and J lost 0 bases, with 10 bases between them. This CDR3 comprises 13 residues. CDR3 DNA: TGTGCCACTCAAATGGGCTCTGGAAACACCATATATTTT. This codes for CATQMGSGNTIYF.

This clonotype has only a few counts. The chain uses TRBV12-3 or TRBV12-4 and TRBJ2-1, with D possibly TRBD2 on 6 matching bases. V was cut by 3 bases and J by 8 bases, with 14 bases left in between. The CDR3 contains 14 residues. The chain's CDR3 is CASSLRVGSDEQFF. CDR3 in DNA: TGTGCCAGCAGTTTGCGGGTCGGGAGTGATGAGCAGTTCTTC.

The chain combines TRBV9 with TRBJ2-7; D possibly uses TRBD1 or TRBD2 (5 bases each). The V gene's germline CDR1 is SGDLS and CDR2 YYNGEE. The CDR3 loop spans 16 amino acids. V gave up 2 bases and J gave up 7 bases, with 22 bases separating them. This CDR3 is CASSVQSGTSYEEQYF. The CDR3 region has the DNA TGTGCCAGCAGCGTCCAGTCCGGGACCAGCTACGAGGAGCAGTACTTC. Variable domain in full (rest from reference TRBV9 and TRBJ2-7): DSGVTQTPKHLITATGQRVTLRCSPRSGDLSVYWYQQSLDQGLQFLIQYYNGEERAKGNILERFSAQQFPDLHSELNLSSLELGDSALYFCASSVQSGTSYEEQYFGPGTRLTVT.

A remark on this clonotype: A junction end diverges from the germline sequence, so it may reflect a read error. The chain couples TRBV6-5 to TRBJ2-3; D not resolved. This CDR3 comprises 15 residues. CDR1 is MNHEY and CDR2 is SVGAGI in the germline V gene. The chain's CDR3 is CACSYSPVSTDTQYF. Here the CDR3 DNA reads TGTGCCTGCAGTTACTCTCCGGTTAGCACAGATACGCAGTATTTT.